This T cell receptor beta chain came from a study of T cells in Graves' hyperthyroidism and ophthalmopathy. Whole-study findings and limits: Using 13 V-J features, a model discriminated ophthalmopathy from stable hyperthyroidism. Appearing also in blood were most of the thyroid clonotypes expanded above 0.001.

Together with thyroid ultrasound, orbital computed tomography, serum thyroxine and TRAb, clinical symptoms were used for diagnoses. There were TCR beta CDR3 regions amplified from RNA transcripts. TCR CDR3 regions were first amplified by RT-PCR with HTBI primers. A single record per CDR3 protein comes from TCRdb applying MiXCR to the multiplex PCR reads. The data show about 660,000 distinct CDR3 sequences, with about 45% seen just once and less than 9% held by the top ten. Regarding this clonotype: The antigen is undetermined. A much larger clonotype is one base distant, so this may be a read error.

Germline V gene sequence: CDR1 ENHRY, CDR2 SYGVKD. The CDR3 covers 14 residues. V lost 8 bases, J lost 0 bases, and 10 bases lay in between. The specimen sequenced was peripheral blood or thyroid tissue (not recorded which). The sequence came from an adult man with Graves' disease, either hyperthyroidism or ophthalmopathy (not recorded which). This chain links TRBV10-3 with TRBJ2-2, with D perhaps TRBD1 (6 bases). In nucleotides, the CDR3 is TGTGCCATCGGAGCAGGGGCGAACACCGGGGAGCTGTTTTTT. Translating it yields CAIGAGANTGELFF.